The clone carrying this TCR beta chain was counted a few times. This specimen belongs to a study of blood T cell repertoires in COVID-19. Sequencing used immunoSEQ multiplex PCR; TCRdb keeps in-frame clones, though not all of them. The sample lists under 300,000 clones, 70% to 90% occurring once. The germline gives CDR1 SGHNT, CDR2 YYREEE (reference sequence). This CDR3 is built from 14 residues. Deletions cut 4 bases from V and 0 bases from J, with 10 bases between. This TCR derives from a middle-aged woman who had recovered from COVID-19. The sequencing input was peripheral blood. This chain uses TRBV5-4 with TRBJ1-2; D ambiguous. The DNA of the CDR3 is TGTGCCAGCAGCCGAGACGGAGCTAACTATGGCTACACCTTC. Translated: CASSRDGANYGYTF.